The 12 T cell receptor beta chains below were found in one sample sequenced in a study of T cell clonality in common variable immunodeficiency. TCRdb keeps only in-frame clones here, not all; method: immunoSEQ multiplex PCR. The data show about 64,000 clones, with none appearing a single time. Sequenced input: peripheral blood mononuclear cells. These receptors were collected from a person between 18 and 70 years old in good health.

This clone showed up many times. With the read ending 3 residues before the CDR3 end, the germline J gene is used to fill in that end. This chain uses TRBV20-1 with TRBJ2-1, with TRBD1 matching 9 bases. Germline trimming cut 2 bases from V and 7 bases from J; bases unmatched to any gene: 6. Germline V gene sequence: CDR1 DFQATT, CDR2 SNEGSKA (reference sequence). The CDR3 has 14 amino acids. The CDR3 sequence is CSARTWTGENEQFF. CDR3 bases read: TGCAGTGCTAGAACCTGGACAGGGGAAAATGAG.

There are many counts of this clone. Read data end 3 residues before the CDR3 end; the end is taken from the germline J gene. The chain combines TRBV30 with TRBJ2-3, with no clear D. Trimming took off 7 bases at V and 2 bases at J, with 13 bases between the two ends. The CDR3 is 13 residues long. Per germline, CDR1 GTSNPN and CDR2 SVGIG (reference sequence). The CDR3 DNA, read in part, is TGTGCCTTAATAGTATCCAACACAGATACG. Protein product: CALIVSNTDT. The CDR3 reads in full as CALIVSNTDTQYF.

This clone has at least ten counts. The CDR3 is cut off 3 residues early in the read; its end comes from the germline J gene. The chain links TRBV30 to TRBJ1-1, with unresolved D. Germline V lookup: CDR1 GTSNPN, CDR2 SVGIG (reference sequence). The CDR3 loop spans 10 amino acids. Trimming took 5 bases from V and 4 from J, leaving 5 bases between them. CDR3 residues: CAWEGTEAFF. The sequenced part of the CDR3 DNA is TGTGCCTGGGAGGGCACTGAA.

This clone has a count of ten or more. The sequence runs out 3 residues before the end of the CDR3; the remainder is reconstructed from the germline J gene. V is TRBV5-6 and J is TRBJ1-1; D gene ambiguous. The CDR3 runs to 14 residues. V lost 2 bases and J 1 base, leaving 9 bases between the germline ends. Germline V lookup: CDR1 SGHDT, CDR2 YYEEEE. The CDR3 spells CASSLIAANTEAFF. The sequenced part of the CDR3 DNA is TGTGCCAGCAGCTTAATAGCGGCGAACACTGAA.

This clone was observed at least ten times. The read comes to an end 3 residues before the CDR3 does, leaving the germline J gene to fill in the end. The chain joins TRBV19 to TRBJ1-1, with D possibly TRBD1 on 5 matching bases. The CDR3 is 14 residues long. Germline loops: CDR1 LNHDA, CDR2 SQIVND (reference sequence). CDR3: CASSIGGSGGEAFF. CDR3 bases read: TGTGCCAGTAGTATAGGGGGCTCGGGTGGCGAA.

This clone was seen ten or more times. Read data end 3 residues before the CDR3 end; the end is taken from the germline J gene. V and J are TRBV10-2 and TRBJ2-1, with 11 bases matching TRBD2. CDR1 is WSHSY and CDR2 is SAAADI in the germline V gene. V shed 3 bases and J 8 bases; nucleotides not matched to a gene: 3. The CDR3 has 14 amino acids. CDR3 loop: CASSETSGSDEQFF. The sequenced part of the CDR3 DNA is TGCGCCAGCAGTGAAACTAGCGGGAGTGATGAG.

Ten or more counts support this clone. The read halts 3 residues ahead of the CDR3 end, with the missing end drawn from the germline J gene. This chain uses TRBV30 with TRBJ2-1, with D tentatively TRBD2 (6 bases). V was cut by 3 bases and J by 7 bases, with 16 bases left in between. Germline V gene data show CDR1 as GTSNPN and CDR2 as SVGIG (reference sequence). The CDR3 loop spans 14 amino acids. The sequenced part of the CDR3 DNA is TGTGCCTGGAGCGAACTAGCCTACTGGAATGAG. Protein product: CAWSELAYWNE. The complete CDR3 reads CAWSELAYWNEQFF.

This clone was seen repeatedly, ten times or more. At one of its ends the junction is not consistent with the germline gene, which may arise from a read error. The read gets to within 3 residues of the CDR3 end, and the germline J gene fills in the rest. This sequence joins TRBV29-1 and TRBJ1-2, with TRBD1 matching over 11 bases. Germline-derived CDR1 and CDR2 are SQVTM and ANQGSEA. The CDR3 consists of 15 residues. CDR3 sequence: CSVEGGTGGNYGYTF. The CDR3 bases that were read are TGCAGCGTGGAAGGAGGGACAGGGGGAAACTATGGC.

This clone was seen repeatedly, ten times or more. Read sequence stops 3 residues before the CDR3 end, and the germline J gene provides the missing end. The genes are TRBV20-1 and TRBJ2-7, with TRBD1 matching 7 bases. Germline CDR1 is DFQATT and CDR2 is SNEGSKA (reference sequence). The V and J ends lost 3 bases and 2 bases, in that order; junction bases with no gene match: 7. The CDR3 is 14 amino acids. The part of the CDR3 DNA that was read is TGCAGTGCTAGTCTGTCCAGGGGGACCTACGAG. This encodes CSASLSRGTYE. The CDR3 in its entirety is CSASLSRGTYEQYF.

This clone was seen many times. The read ends 3 residues shy of where the CDR3 ends; the end is completed using the germline J gene. This chain uses TRBV11-2 with TRBJ2-6, with D unresolved. The V and J ends lost 4 bases and 5 bases respectively, with 12 bases between them. Germline lookup yields CDR1 SGHAT and CDR2 FQNNGV. The CDR3 extends over 15 amino acids. CDR3 region: CASSWPTDRANVLTF. The covered CDR3 bases are TGTGCCAGCAGCTGGCCAACAGACAGGGCCAACGTC.

This clone has ten or more counts. With the read ending 3 residues before the CDR3 end, the germline J gene is used to fill in that end. The gene calls are TRBV5-1 and TRBJ2-3; no clear D. This CDR3 contains 13 residues. The germline CDR1 and CDR2 sequences are SGHRS and YFSETQ. The ends were cut back, 2 bases at V and 0 bases at J, with 4 bases in the middle. CDR3 sequence: CASSFLSTDTQYF. The sequenced part of the CDR3 DNA is TGCGCCAGCAGCTTCTTAAGCACAGATACG.

This clone showed up many times. The read ends 3 residues shy of where the CDR3 ends; the end is completed using the germline J gene. The rearrangement uses TRBV4-1 and TRBJ1-1, with 7 bases matching TRBD1. J lost 1 base, V lost 3 bases, and 8 bases had no gene match. CDR1 MGHRA and CDR2 YSYEKL come from the germline V gene. The CDR3 is made up of 16 amino acids. CDR3 protein: CASSQFPGQSNTEAFF. The part of the CDR3 DNA that was read is TGCGCCAGCAGCCAGTTTCCGGGACAGTCGAACACTGAA.